The sequence of this T cell receptor beta chain was determined in a study of blood T cell repertoires in COVID-19. Study summary: Collection of acute and convalescent COVID-19 samples took place in the United States, Italy and Spain. The cDNA or gDNA used as material had been derived from T cells, B-cell-depleted T cells, or PBMCs.

This CDR3 region has 14 residues. Germline V CDR1 and CDR2: LNHDA, SQIVND (reference sequence). Trimming took 1 base from V and 4 from J, leaving 8 bases between them. Generated by immunoSEQ multiplex PCR, the TCRdb table keeps only in-frame clones and is missing some. Of some 150,000 clones listed, 65% to 85% are singletons. This clone appeared many times. The sample carries other DNA sequences with the same CDR3. The chain couples TRBV19 to TRBJ1-5; possibly TRBD1 for D (5 bases). Sample: peripheral blood. This clonotype was obtained from a woman between 50 and 59 years old with acute or convalescent COVID-19. The DNA for the CDR3 is TGTGCCAGTAGTATAGGTCAGGGTAATCAGCCCCAGCATTTT. Its protein is CASSIGQGNQPQHF.